This T cell receptor beta chain emerged from a study of blood T cells in healthy people across ages. CDR3 length equals 15 residues. Per germline, CDR1 MGHRA and CDR2 YSYEKL. The germline V and J ends were trimmed by 4 bases and 1 base, with 13 bases remaining between them. With regard to this clonotype: Its antigen is undetermined.

Sample-barcoded 5' priming and a J-beta primer mix drove a second PCR of about 6 to 12 cycles. One entry per CDR3 protein results from TCRdb running MiXCR on the 5' RACE reads. The sample has over a million distinct CDR3 sequences, 45% seen once. Study-wide points: Bulk PBMC profiling left naive and antigen-experienced comparisons inconclusive.

Sequencing was done on a sample of blood. The chain is built from TRBV4-1 and TRBJ1-1, with D uncertain. The origin of this receptor is a woman aged 60-75 years in good health. CDR3 bases: TGCGCCAGCAGCCTCGAGCAAGGGCAGAACACTGAAGCTTTCTTT. Protein: CASSLEQGQNTEAFF.